Sequencing of this T cell receptor beta chain was carried out in a study of cytomegalovirus exposure and HLA in healthy donors. Among the donors, all were healthy bone marrow donors. Both 60 Vbeta primers and 13 Jbeta primers went into the PCR. The protocol was immunoSEQ multiplex PCR, while the TCRdb copy is restricted to in-frame clones and leaves out a portion. Of 150,000 to 200,000 clones in the sample, more than 65% were seen once. The CDR3 totals 16 residues. Trimming took off 5 bases at V and 0 bases at J, with 14 bases between the two ends. The germline CDR1 and CDR2 sequences are SGHVS and FQNEAQ.

Sequencing was carried out using PBMCs. The rearrangement links TRBV7-8 to TRBJ1-5, with D possibly matching TRBD1 (6 bases). This sequence originates from a woman aged 25-40 years in good health and CMV-seropositive. The CDR3 loop reads CASSLGQQYSNQPQHF. In nucleotides, the CDR3 is TGTGCCAGCAGCCTTGGACAGCAGTATAGCAATCAGCCCCAGCATTTT.